These 21 T cell receptor beta chains came from one sample sequenced in a study of blood T cell repertoires in COVID-19. The data were produced by immunoSEQ multiplex PCR, yet TCRdb's version contains in-frame clones alone and is incomplete. The sample holds approximately 240,000 clones, approximately 86% seen once. Sample: PBMCs or T cells enriched from blood (not recorded which). The receptors stem from a woman aged 25 to 39 with acute COVID-19.

The rearrangement uses TRBV7-3 and TRBJ1-2, with D perhaps matching TRBD1 (6 bases). This CDR3 has 13 residues. V was clipped by 4 bases and J by 7 bases, with 13 bases between them. The germline gives CDR1 SGHTA, CDR2 FQGTGA. The CDR3 coding sequence is TGTGCCAGCAGCTCTACAGGGTCTGCTGGCTACACCTTC. The encoded protein is CASSSTGSAGYTF.

This clone was observed once. The V gene is TRBV2, the J gene TRBJ2-5; 14 positions agree with TRBD2. Germline V gene data show CDR1 as SNHLY and CDR2 as FYNNEI. V lost 6 bases to trimming and J lost 7 bases; unmatched junction nucleotides: 4. The CDR3 consists of 14 residues. Here the CDR3 reads CASRPGLAGGTQYF. CDR3 nucleotide sequence: TGTGCCAGCAGGCCCGGACTAGCGGGGGGGACCCAGTACTTC. The full variable domain, with the rest looked up from reference TRBV2 and TRBJ2-5, is EPEVTQTPSHQVTQMGQEVILRCVPISNHLYFYWYRQILGQKVEFLVSFYNNEISEKSEIFDDQFSVERPDGSNFTLKIRSTKLEDSAMYFCASRPGLAGGTQYFGPGTRLLVL.

The gene calls are TRBV14 and TRBJ1-2; unclear D gene. V was shortened by 2 bases and J by 4 bases, with 5 bases between the two germline ends. CDR3 length: 12 residues. In germline, CDR1 is SGHDN, CDR2 FVKESK. The CDR3 DNA sequence: TGTGCCAGCAGCCAATGGCTCTATGGCTACACCTTC. This encodes CASSQWLYGYTF.

The chain is built from TRBV11-2 and TRBJ1-6; no reliable D call. This CDR3 region has 16 residues. Germline CDR1 reads SGHAT; CDR2 reads FQNNGV. V was clipped by 1 base and J by 6 bases, with 13 bases between them. The CDR3 reads CASSLVPGKSNSPLHF. DNA of the CDR3: TGTGCCAGCAGCTTAGTACCGGGAAAGAGTAATTCACCCCTCCACTTT.

This chain links TRBV24-1 with TRBJ2-1; 7 nucleotides align to TRBD1. This CDR3 is built from 12 residues. Trimming at V came to 9 bases and at J to 11 bases, leaving 9 bases not matched to a gene. CDR1 is KGHDR, CDR2 SFDVKD, per germline. CDR3 DNA sequence: TGTGCCACCGGGACAGAAAGCTATAAGCAGTTCTTC. This translates into CATGTESYKQFF.

V usage is TRBV7-9 and J usage is TRBJ2-1; 11 positions match TRBD1. CDR1 is SEHNR and CDR2 is FQNEAQ in the germline V gene (reference sequence). This CDR3 region has 16 residues. Unmatched junction bases numbered 6, after V lost 0 bases and J lost 8 bases. This CDR3 reads CASSLAGTGGTDEQFF. CDR3 DNA sequence: TGTGCCAGCAGCTTAGCGGGGACAGGGGGAACGGATGAGCAGTTCTTC.

The chain is built from TRBV7-6 and TRBJ2-1; perhaps TRBD1 as D (7 bases). The CDR3 spans 17 residues. Germline CDR1 reads SGHVS; CDR2 reads FNYEAQ. Between the trimmed V and J ends, which lost 6 bases and 9 bases, there was a span of 27 bases. CDR3 nucleotides: TGTGCCAGCAGTCGAACCAAACTACAGGGGTCTAGCGCTGAGCAGTTCTTC. It translates to CASSRTKLQGSSAEQFF.

The genes are TRBV19 and TRBJ1-5; D is possibly TRBD1 (6 bases). The germline V and J ends were trimmed by 5 bases and 6 bases, with 20 bases remaining between them. The CDR3 has 16 amino acids. CDR1 is LNHDA, CDR2 SQIVND, per germline (reference sequence). CDR3 coding DNA: TGTGCCAGTAGTGGTCGGTTCGGGGGGCGCGGTCAGCCCCAGCATTTT. Translating gives CASSGRFGGRGQPQHF.

The chain links TRBV9 to TRBJ2-5; D call uncertain. Germline V CDR1 and CDR2: SGDLS, YYNGEE. The CDR3 is 14 amino acids. V was cut by 4 bases and J by 2 bases, with 12 bases left in between. In DNA, the CDR3 is TGTGCCAGCAGCCTCAGACACGTACAAGAGACCCAGTACTTC. This codes for CASSLRHVQETQYF. Complete variable domain (other parts from reference TRBV9 and TRBJ2-5): DSGVTQTPKHLITATGQRVTLRCSPRSGDLSVYWYQQSLDQGLQFLIQYYNGEERAKGNILERFSAQQFPDLHSELNLSSLELGDSALYFCASSLRHVQETQYFGPGTRLLVL.

V gene TRBV4-1 combines with J gene TRBJ1-1; D call uncertain. The V and J ends lost 0 bases and 7 bases respectively, with 6 bases between them. Germline loops: CDR1 MGHRA, CDR2 YSYEKL. CDR3 length: 12 amino acids. The CDR3 DNA reads as TGCGCCAGCAGCCAAGAAAGAGATGAAGCTTTCTTT. Translating gives CASSQERDEAFF.

On this clone: Other DNA sequences in this specimen translate into the identical CDR3. The CDR3 sequence: CASSELQGNYGYTF. The CDR3 bases are TGTGCCAGCAGTGAACTTCAGGGAAACTATGGCTACACCTTC. The gene calls are TRBV2 and TRBJ1-2; a possible D gene is TRBD1 (5 bases). The germline V gene has CDR1 SNHLY and CDR2 FYNNEI. V was shortened by 2 bases and J by 2 bases, with 9 bases between the two germline ends. This CDR3 spans 14 amino acids.

This rearrangement joins TRBV3-1 (or the pseudogene TRBV3-2) to TRBJ2-7, with 8 bases that match TRBD1. Germline V gene data show CDR1 as LGHDT and CDR2 as YNNKEL (reference sequence). Trimming removed 6 bases from V and 0 bases from J; junction bases left unmatched: 4. This CDR3 is 14 amino acids long. The CDR3 here is CASRRDRTSYEQYF. CDR3 DNA: TGTGCCAGCAGGCGGGACAGGACCTCCTACGAGCAGTACTTC.

This clone was detected only a few times. This chain connects TRBV25-1 to TRBJ2-6; TRBD2 matches at 8 bases. The CDR3 runs to 18 residues. Germline CDR1 is MGHDK and CDR2 is SYGVNS. With V trimmed by 1 base and J by 0 bases, 5 bases remained unmatched. The CDR3 DNA reads TGTGCCAGCAGTGAATCGGGGGGGGCCTACTCTGGGGCCAACGTCCTGACTTTC. This codes for CASSESGGAYSGANVLTF.

V usage is TRBV4-1 and J usage is TRBJ2-3; D is perhaps TRBD1 (5 bases). V was trimmed by 0 bases and J by 0 bases, leaving 10 bases between them. The CDR3 is 16 amino acids. Germline assignment: CDR1 MGHRA and CDR2 YSYEKL. The CDR3 nucleotides are TGCGCCAGCAGCCAAGAGTGGGGCACAAGCACAGATACGCAGTATTTT. Its protein is CASSQEWGTSTDTQYF.

The chain has TRBV11-3 and TRBJ2-1, with a possible D match to TRBD2 (6 bases). Trimming left V 1 base short and J 5 bases short, with 6 bases between. CDR1 and CDR2 from the germline V gene are SGHNT and YENEEA. CDR3 length equals 13 residues. This CDR3 reads CASSLAGDNEQFF. The CDR3 DNA reads TGTGCCAGCAGCTTAGCGGGGGACAATGAGCAGTTCTTC. The full variable domain, with the rest looked up from reference TRBV11-3 and TRBJ2-1, is EAGVVQSPRYKIIEKKQPVAFWCNPISGHNTLYWYLQNLGQGPELLIRYENEEAVDDSQLPKDRFSAERLKGVDSTLKIQPAELGDSAVYLCASSLAGDNEQFFGPGTRLTVL.

The chain has TRBV11-2 and TRBJ1-1, with 12 bases aligning to TRBD1. Germline values: CDR1 SGHAT, CDR2 FQNNGV. Unmatched junction bases numbered 10, after V lost 5 bases and J lost 6 bases. This CDR3 is 16 amino acids long. CDR3 sequence (DNA): TGTGCCAGCAGCCTCCGGGACAGGGGGCCCCAATCTGAAGCTTTCTTT. The encoded protein is CASSLRDRGPQSEAFF.

This chain links TRBV7-8 with TRBJ2-1, with 9 bases fitting TRBD1. CDR3 size: 14 residues. CDR1 is SGHVS, CDR2 FQNEAQ, per germline. Germline trimming cut 5 bases from V and 7 bases from J; bases unmatched to any gene: 6. This CDR3 is CASSPRDRVNEQFF. CDR3 in DNA: TGTGCCAGCAGCCCCCGGGACAGGGTGAATGAGCAGTTCTTC.

This clone was seen once. The V gene is TRBV5-6, the J gene TRBJ1-5; D is ambiguous. The CDR3 runs to 13 residues. V lost 0 bases and J 4 bases, leaving 5 bases between the germline ends. The V gene's germline CDR1 is SGHDT and CDR2 YYEEEE. Written as DNA, the CDR3 is TGTGCCAGCAGCTTGGGAGTTAATCAGCCCCAGCATTTT. Protein product: CASSLGVNQPQHF.

This rearrangement joins TRBV7-2 to TRBJ2-1; 8 positions agree with TRBD2. The CDR3 loop spans 16 amino acids. The V gene's germline CDR1 is SGHTA and CDR2 FQGNSA. With 3 bases clipped from V and 4 bases from J, the junction kept 8 bases outside the gene matches. The CDR3 bases are TGTGCCAGCAGCTTCCGACAGAGACTAGCGTACAATGAGCAGTTCTTC. Translated, it gives CASSFRQRLAYNEQFF.

The chain employs TRBV15 and TRBJ2-1; 8 nucleotides match TRBD2. CDR1 and CDR2 (germline): LNHNV, YYDKDF (reference sequence). Trimming at V came to 5 bases and at J to 7 bases, leaving 16 bases not matched to a gene. The CDR3 is 17 residues long. CDR3 loop: CATSRGIGTSSWNEQFF. CDR3 bases: TGTGCCACCAGCCGAGGGATCGGGACTAGTTCTTGGAATGAGCAGTTCTTC.

The chain links TRBV7-9 to TRBJ1-2; no reliable D call. The V and J ends lost 1 base and 8 bases respectively, with 11 bases between them. The CDR3 has 13 residues. CDR1 and CDR2 from the germline V gene are SEHNR and FQNEAQ (reference sequence). CDR3 nucleotide sequence: TGTGCCAGCAGCTTAGATGAGGGTCCGGGCTACACCTTC. Amino acids: CASSLDEGPGYTF.